This T cell receptor (beta chain) is from a study of cytomegalovirus exposure and HLA in healthy donors (dated by TCRdb to about 2017). Background on the whole study: According to an earlier analysis of several hundred of the donors, 200 million or so T cells yielded over 90 million unique TCR beta sequences and approximately 300 Gb of sequence data. The genetic ancestry cluster associated with self-reported Caucasian donors included over 80% of the roughly 400 genotyped donors. HLA typing covered class I and class II loci at four-digit resolution. To study patterns of TCR occurrence, a later analysis re-analyzed previously published TCR beta repertoires from 700 or so donors and added high-resolution HLA genotyping. Every repertoire in the discovery cohort had been generated on one and the same sequencing platform. In the later analysis, no new phenotypic data were used to find candidate immune exposures; instead, reliance was placed on TCR beta sequences and their occurrence across donors. Donor age, sex, ethnicity and CMV serostatus were compiled together with the repertoire data. Among around 400 genotyped donors of the cohort, an average of around 240,000 unique TCR beta nucleotide sequences was sequenced per donor, of which 15% to 20% were non-productive. The study aimed to test whether cataloging public T cell receptors could reveal signatures of past pathogen exposure. The study profiled the T cell repertoires of about 720 subjects by immunosequencing and related them to cytomegalovirus serostatus. An earlier analysis of more than 450 of the donors used high-throughput TCR beta sequencing to judge whether each TCR beta V gene segment behaved as functional or pseudogenic. In a later genetic analysis, genome-wide SNP genotypes for 398 of the 666 donors were used, and that subset was treated as a discovery cohort. High-throughput TCR immunosequencing, statistical association of individual TCRs with disease status, and machine learning were combined to predict cytomegalovirus infection status. Along with the approximately 650-subject first cohort, a separate validation cohort of over 90 different subjects was used. A handful of DR-DQ haplotypes were handled as single units for association and clustering because linkage in the cohort was strong. About 300 gigabases of sequencing data and around 90 million unique TCR sequences made up an early release that covered under 750 HLA-typed donors. The number of typed donors differed by locus: roughly 620-640 for A, B, C, DRB1 and DQB1; 500 to 550 for DQA1; 606 for DPA1; and 400 to 480 for DPB1. Results and caveats for the whole study, not just this receptor: A few of the identified cytomegalovirus-associated TCR beta chains were confirmed in vitro to be specific for cytomegalovirus antigens. In a later analysis, HLA-associated TCR beta chains showed more clonal expansion and lower generation probabilities than non-associated chains that were equally common. In a later genetic analysis, a missense DCLRE1C variant was associated with V-gene and J-gene trimming of TCR beta chains, and the association was replicated in an independent cohort. According to a later analysis, parvovirus B19, influenza, CMV and Epstein-Barr virus appeared linked to several top co-occurrence clusters. Because the 87-base-pair reads could not distinguish some IMGT-functional V segments, including TRBV6-2 and TRBV6-3, those segments were excluded. It was suggested by the authors that the approach could potentially be generalized to other disease states and immunological phenotypes. The only immune exposure information available for the cohort was CMV serostatus. Presence/absence analyses assumed roughly uniform sequencing depth across donors, an assumption that may not hold. This cohort had only TCR beta chains sequenced, and the lack of alpha or paired-chain data limited which features could be detected. In a later analysis, the rate of TCR association differed among HLA loci, with DRB1 alleles having the most associated TCRs and HLA-C alleles having the fewest. A further reported finding was that TCR beta sequences accurately predicted the HLA-A and HLA-B alleles for most subjects in the first cohort. In a later analysis, most CMV-associated TCR beta chains were found to appear HLA-restricted, with HLA associations seemingly driven largely by CMV exposure. A later analysis associated 15,000 or so TCR beta sequences with specific HLA alleles at a false discovery rate of 0.05. Linkage disequilibrium might explain the correlated functional status among segregating V segments, but an unknown experimental factor could not be ruled out. According to a later genetic analysis, donors in an Asian-associated ancestry cluster had fewer N-insertions in productive TCRs than the approximately 630-donor mean. A group of highly shared sequence variants was considered likely to be a technical artifact of the sequencing pipeline. The earlier analysis of about 600 of the donors excluded roughly 17 rarely observed V segments, including chromosome 9 orphons, because counts were too low. Strong co-occurrence of HLA alleles, especially DR and DQ, made assigning TCR associations to individual alleles difficult. Because HLA typing was missing for some donors at each locus, association tests included only the typed subset. Most TCR sequences were observed very rarely across donors, whereas some public TCRs were present in many individuals. The classifier was reported to diagnose cytomegalovirus status with high specificity and sensitivity in both the original and validation cohorts. A total of 164 TCR beta chains were listed by the study as associated with cytomegalovirus. In an earlier analysis of 500 to 650 of the donors, most TCR beta V segments appeared in productive rearrangements about 87% or about 30% of the time, broadly matching IMGT annotations.

Ends trimmed: V by 2 bases, J by 4 bases; bases unmatched to a gene: 12. The germline V gene supplies CDR1 MDHEN and CDR2 SYDVKM. The cysteine opens and the phenylalanine closes a CDR3 of 17 amino acids. Left in the record is the CDR3 DNA by itself, 51 bases read in frame from the first base. This clone was seen a single time. This receptor's antigen is unknown. The record has no base qualities; no much larger clone is one base away. Preparation of the library involved the immunoSEQ multiplex PCR assay. The multiplex PCR relied on a mix of 60 forward primers for TCR Vbeta segments and 13 reverse primers for TCR Jbeta segments. A multiplex PCR assay on genomic DNA amplified the CDR3 region of rearranged TCR beta genes. The Illumina HiSeq System was used to sequence the amplified TCR beta libraries as 87-base-pair reads. Per the authors' processing: A later analysis tallied roughly 78 million unique TCR beta chains across the 550 to 850 repertoires, and approximately 9.9 million of those chains were shared by two or more donors. Raw reads were error-corrected and collapsed into unique sequences by a nearest-neighbor algorithm in which closely related sequences were merged to remove PCR and sequencing errors. To assign V, D and J gene segments, CDR3 sequences were aligned to IMGT reference sequences. For a sequence to be retained, at least a six-nucleotide match to both a V gene segment and a J gene segment was required. Rearrangements were called productive when the CDR3 lacked stop codons and stayed in frame with V and J; all others were non-productive. CDR3 was defined by IMGT convention, running from the second conserved V-encoded cysteine to the conserved J-encoded phenylalanine. The earlier analysis of fewer than 700 of the donors excluded sequences that lacked an unambiguous match to a single V gene segment. An earlier analysis of fewer than 750 of the donors called V segments functional above 56.7% productive rearrangements and segregating when the between-donor standard deviation exceeded 5%. A statistical classification framework was built to diagnose cytomegalovirus status from the catalog of TCR beta chain sequences. In a later analysis, V and J genes were assigned by comparing TCR nucleotide sequences against IMGT/GENE-DB human TR gene sequences. Using the TCRdist pipeline, a later analysis assigned CDR3 sequences along with most-parsimonious VDJ recombination scenarios. In a later analysis, every TCR beta chain was defined by the combination of its CDR3 amino acid sequence and its V-gene family, and reads without a unique V-gene family were dropped. To address suspected cross-contamination and a sequencing artifact, a later analysis removed 450 to 700 highly shared, low-generation-probability nucleotide sequences. For each public chain, a later analysis derived a clonal expansion index from normalized ranks of inferred template counts within each repertoire. Generation probabilities in a later analysis came from a VDJ recombination model fitted to out-of-frame rearrangements, and those results were checked against IGoR. Hypergeometric tests were used in a later analysis to score TCR-TCR, TCR-HLA and TCR-CMV co-occurrence, with a repertoire-size bias correction applied to the TCR pairs. To estimate false discovery rates, a later analysis permuted the HLA or CMV assignments 20 times. In a later analysis, co-occurring TCRs were grouped using DBSCAN, with TCRdist sequence similarity added in when clustering inside HLA-allele-positive subsets. Repertoires with fewer than 30,000 or more than 120,000 public chains were left out of co-occurrence clustering, as were a handful of repertoires with anomalous nucleotide sharing. The clones in this table, taken by TCRdb from immuneACCESS, are in-frame only. Not every clone is retained; where verified, under half of the shortfall comes from an unresolved V gene, and the cause of the rest is unknown. The V and J calls and the clone size are those of that table, but D and trimming were determined from the DNA. In all, the sample holds roughly 100,000 clones, and roughly 70% of those were seen once. In total, the top ten clones hold roughly 1.3% of the sample.

In total, more than 500 healthy bone marrow donors made up the cohort. All cohort members were sampled while nominally healthy, although unrecorded immune exposures were likely present. The donor was CMV seronegative and belonged to the group of 350 or so seronegative cohort members. A peripheral blood sample was provided by each donor, and peripheral blood mononuclear cells were used for TCR beta sequencing. Genomic DNA was extracted from the blood cell samples with the Qiagen DNeasy Blood Extraction Kit. The chain was built from TRBV28 and TRBJ1-2; 8 junctional bases match TRBD1. The specimen sequenced was PBMCs. This clonotype was sampled from a man aged 40-55 years in good health and CMV-seronegative. The bases are TGTGCCAGCAGTTTAGGGGGTACAGGGGGTTTGAGCTATGGCTACACCTTC. Its protein is CASSLGGTGGLSYGYTF.